The clone carrying this T cell receptor beta chain was found once. The CDR3 runs to 13 residues. J gave up 11 bases and V 3 bases, and 9 bases lay outside the gene matches. The data originate from a study of CD8 T cells in Susac syndrome. RNA, at about 0.45 to 1 ug, was reverse transcribed with random hexamers. Each CDR3 protein is one row after TCRdb ran MiXCR on the immunoSEQ multiplex PCR reads. The table shows 170,000 or so distinct CDR3 sequences, with under 95% occurring only once. The material sequenced was CD4+ T cells from PBMCs. This clonotype was sampled from a human donor with Susac syndrome. The rearrangement links TRBV12-3 or TRBV12-4 to TRBJ2-7, with TRBD1 matching over 8 bases. The CDR3 DNA reads TGTGCCAGCAGTTTGGGGCAGGGGGCGCAGAAGTACTTC. Translation: CASSLGQGAQKYF.